The next 18 T cell receptor beta chains were all read from a single sample in a study of blood T cell repertoires in COVID-19. Measured with immunoSEQ multiplex PCR; TCRdb has only the in-frame clones, and not every one. The table has 150,000 or so clones, around 80% seen once. Sequenced: peripheral blood. These receptors were taken from a human donor with acute or convalescent COVID-19. The donor label of this sample is uncertain.

The chain links TRBV19 to TRBJ2-5; 9 positions match TRBD2. CDR3 size: 17 residues. The germline gives CDR1 LNHDA, CDR2 SQIVND (reference sequence). J was trimmed by 5 bases and V by 5 bases; bases with no gene match: 15. The CDR3 loop is CASSPPGSGGRRETQYF. CDR3 sequence (DNA): TGTGCCAGTAGTCCCCCGGGTAGCGGGGGACGAAGGGAGACCCAGTACTTC.

This clone showed up just once. The chain employs TRBV5-5 and TRBJ2-7; TRBD1 matches 7 bases. The CDR3 is 12 residues long. CDR1 is SGHKS, CDR2 YYEKEE, per germline (reference sequence). V lost 6 bases to trimming and J lost 3 bases; unmatched junction nucleotides: 3. The CDR3 loop reads CASTWDSYEQYF. For the CDR3, the DNA is TGTGCCAGCACCTGGGACAGCTACGAGCAGTACTTC.

The sample holds a few counts of this clone. The rearrangement uses TRBV18 and TRBJ2-5; TRBD1 matches at 7 bases. CDR1 KGHSH and CDR2 LQKENI come from the germline V gene. The junction had 3 bases not matched to a gene; V was cut back by 1 base and J by 4 bases. This CDR3 comprises 14 residues. The DNA of the CDR3 is TGTGCCAGCTCACCACTTCAGGGGGTAGAGACCCAGTACTTC. Its translation: CASSPLQGVETQYF. Complete variable domain (other parts from reference TRBV18 and TRBJ2-5): NAGVMQNPRHLVRRRGQEARLRCSPMKGHSHVYWYRQLPEEGLKFMVYLQKENIIDESGMPKERFSAEFPKEGPSILRIQQVVRGDSAAYFCASSPLQGVETQYFGPGTRLLVL.

The rearrangement joins TRBV6-1 to TRBJ1-3, with a possible D match to TRBD1 (5 bases). The CDR3 length is 16 residues. In germline, CDR1 is MNHNS, CDR2 SASEGT. V was pared by 2 bases and J by 3 bases, with 14 bases between. The CDR3 loop is CASSELRGLGGNTIYF. DNA for the CDR3: TGTGCCAGCAGTGAACTGCGGGGGTTAGGTGGAAACACCATATATTTT.

A few counts support this clone. The V gene is TRBV5-1, the J gene TRBJ2-1; D is possibly TRBD2 (5 bases). The CDR3 has 14 amino acids. Trimming shortened V by 0 bases and J by 5 bases, and 9 bases separated the two germline ends. Germline CDR1 reads SGHRS; CDR2 reads YFSETQ. CDR3 region: CASSLGPGNNEQFF. The CDR3 nucleotides are TGCGCCAGCAGCTTGGGTCCGGGGAACAATGAGCAGTTCTTC.

This chain uses TRBV9 with TRBJ1-2; 8 bases fit TRBD1. V trimming: 3 bases; J trimming: 6 bases; junction bases outside the gene matches: 4. There are 13 residues in the CDR3. Germline V CDR1 and CDR2: SGDLS, YYNGEE. The CDR3 loop reads CASSAWTGNGYTF. CDR3 DNA: TGTGCCAGCAGCGCCTGGACAGGGAATGGCTACACCTTC.

This chain connects TRBV5-6 to TRBJ1-2; 8 nucleotides agree with TRBD1. Trimming at V came to 1 base and at J to 1 base, leaving 15 bases not matched to a gene. Germline values: CDR1 SGHDT, CDR2 YYEEEE. The CDR3 sequence is 19 residues long. CDR3 DNA sequence: TGTGCCAGCAGCTTGCCCCTCACCTTTTGGACAGGGAATAACTATGGCTACACCTTC. Translation gives CASSLPLTFWTGNNYGYTF. Drawing the rest from reference TRBV5-6 and TRBJ1-2, the complete variable domain is DAGVTQSPTHLIKTRGQQVTLRCSPKSGHDTVSWYQQALGQGPQFIFQYYEEEERQRGNFPDRFSGHQFPNYSSELNVNALLLGDSALYLCASSLPLTFWTGNNYGYTFGSGTRLTVV.

CDR3 coding DNA: TGTGCCAGTAGTGTTGACAGGGTCAATCAGCCCCAGCATTTT. It yields the protein CASSVDRVNQPQHF. This rearrangement joins TRBV19 to TRBJ1-5, with 7 nucleotides matching TRBD1. The CDR3 has 14 amino acids. Germline values: CDR1 LNHDA, CDR2 SQIVND (reference sequence). V lost 5 bases and J lost 3; bases outside the gene matches: 4.

The chain joins TRBV5-6 to TRBJ2-3; D is unclear. The CDR3 is 12 amino acids. Per the germline V gene, CDR1 is SGHDT and CDR2 is YYEEEE. Trimming removed 0 bases from V and 6 bases from J, with 5 bases in between. CDR3 in amino acids: CASSLALDTQYF. The DNA of the CDR3 is TGTGCCAGCAGCTTGGCGTTGGATACGCAGTATTTT.

This rearrangement joins TRBV9 to TRBJ2-2; 8 bases are a match to TRBD2. The length of the CDR3 is 16 residues. Germline V lookup: CDR1 SGDLS, CDR2 YYNGEE. Trimming at V came to 0 bases and at J to 3 bases, leaving 4 bases not matched to a gene. The DNA for the CDR3 is TGTGCCAGCAGCGTAGGAGCGGGGGCCTACACCGGGGAGCTGTTTTTT. Protein sequence: CASSVGAGAYTGELFF.

The chain has TRBV30 and TRBJ1-6; D ambiguous. Germline lookup yields CDR1 GTSNPN and CDR2 SVGIG (reference sequence). The CDR3 is 14 amino acids. V lost 0 bases, J lost 7 bases, and 10 bases lay in between. CDR3 sequence: CAWSVQVGNSPLHF. CDR3 coding DNA: TGTGCCTGGAGTGTTCAGGTCGGAAATTCACCCCTCCACTTT. Based on the CDR3 plus reference TRBV30 and TRBJ1-6, the full variable domain is SQTIHQWPATLVQPVGSPLSLECTVEGTSNPNLYWYRQAAGRGLQLLFYSVGIGQISSEVPQNLSASRPQDRQFILSSKKLLLSDSGFYLCAWSVQVGNSPLHFGNGTRLTVT.

This chain joins TRBV7-2 and TRBJ1-5, with TRBD1 matching over 9 bases. CDR3 length equals 15 residues. Germline assignment: CDR1 SGHTA and CDR2 FQGNSA. V shed 5 bases and J 0 bases; nucleotides not matched to a gene: 2. CDR3 nucleotide sequence: TGTGCCAGCAGCGGGGACAGGGCTAGCAATCAGCCCCAGCATTTT. It encodes CASSGDRASNQPQHF.

V usage is TRBV19 and J usage is TRBJ1-5, with a possible D match to TRBD1 (5 bases). Germline-derived CDR1 and CDR2 are LNHDA and SQIVND (reference sequence). Trimming pared 4 bases from V and 2 bases from J, leaving 18 bases between. This CDR3 contains 17 residues. As DNA, the CDR3 is TGTGCCAGTAGTACCCCAAACCGACAGCCCCGCAATCAGCCCCAGCATTTT. Amino acids: CASSTPNRQPRNQPQHF. The complete variable domain, with remaining parts taken from reference TRBV19 and TRBJ1-5, reads DGGITQSPKYLFRKEGQNVTLSCEQNLNHDAMYWYRQDPGQGLRLIYYSQIVNDFQKGDIAEGYSVSREKKESFPLTVTSAQKNPTAFYLCASSTPNRQPRNQPQHFGDGTRLSIL.

This clone was observed a few times. This chain connects TRBV15 to TRBJ1-2, with D perhaps matching TRBD1 (5 bases). V lost 0 bases and J lost 8, with 13 bases in between. Germline lookup yields CDR1 LNHNV and CDR2 YYDKDF (reference sequence). This CDR3 contains 14 residues. CDR3 amino acids: CATSRDGRAEGYTF. The DNA of the CDR3 is TGTGCCACCAGCAGAGATGGCAGGGCTGAAGGCTACACCTTC.

This clone was picked up one time. The chain links TRBV4-2 to TRBJ1-3; D is undetermined. The CDR3 length is 16 residues. Per the germline V gene, CDR1 is LGHNA and CDR2 is YNFKEQ. The V gene lost 0 bases and the J gene lost 1 base, with 10 bases spanning the gap. Here the CDR3 DNA reads TGTGCCAGCAGCCAAGAAGGGAGTATATCTGGAAACACCATATATTTT. Translation gives CASSQEGSISGNTIYF.

V usage is TRBV19 and J usage is TRBJ1-1; D may be TRBD1 (6 bases). Trimming stripped 7 bases from V and 3 bases from J, with 15 bases between. This CDR3 is 14 amino acids long. The germline V gene has CDR1 LNHDA and CDR2 SQIVND (reference sequence). CDR3 protein: CASTAGASDTEAFF. DNA for the CDR3: TGTGCCAGTACCGCGGGGGCAAGTGACACTGAAGCTTTCTTT.

This chain connects TRBV6-1 to TRBJ1-6, with D unresolved. Between the trimmed V and J ends, which lost 3 bases and 9 bases, there was a span of 12 bases. Per germline, CDR1 MNHNS and CDR2 SASEGT. This CDR3 comprises 14 residues. CDR3 in amino acids: CASSEVGRTSPLHF. Here the CDR3 DNA reads TGTGCCAGCAGTGAGGTCGGGAGGACTTCACCCCTCCACTTT.

A few counts support this clone. The rearrangement joins TRBV5-1 to TRBJ2-5; tentatively, D is TRBD2 (7 bases). Germline assignment: CDR1 SGHRS and CDR2 YFSETQ. The ends were cut back, 3 bases at V and 4 bases at J, with 16 bases in the middle. The CDR3 is 15 amino acids. Written as DNA, the CDR3 is TGCGCCAGCAGCTCCGAGGGGGGGCTGGGAGAGACCCAGTACTTC. Amino acids: CASSSEGGLGETQYF.